These 4 T cell receptor beta chains originate from one sample sequenced in a study of cytomegalovirus exposure and HLA in healthy donors. The assay was immunoSEQ multiplex PCR, and TCRdb's table has in-frame clones only and misses some. Of a few hundred thousand clones in the sample, 90% were seen once. Sequenced material: PBMCs. All receptors come from a woman aged 18-29 years in good health and CMV-seronegative.

The rearrangement joins TRBV7-8 to TRBJ2-5; 8 bases line up with TRBD2. The length of the CDR3 is 16 residues. The germline gives CDR1 SGHVS, CDR2 FQNEAQ. Germline trimming cut 1 base from V and 1 base from J; bases unmatched to any gene: 5. The CDR3 DNA follows: TGTGCCAGCAGCTTAGAGCGGGGGAATTCCCAAGAGACCCAGTACTTC. This gives the protein CASSLERGNSQETQYF.

The V call is TRBV28, the J call TRBJ2-7, with D possibly being TRBD1 (8 bases). V was trimmed by 3 bases and J by 0 bases, leaving 21 bases between them. CDR3 length: 18 residues. The germline CDR1 and CDR2 sequences are MDHEN and SYDVKM. In DNA, the CDR3 is TGTGCCAGCAGTTTTTCAGGGGGCGCGGGGGATTACTCCTACGAGCAGTACGTC. Translation gives CASSFSGGAGDYSYEQYV.

The V and J genes are TRBV10-3 and TRBJ2-7; D is ambiguous. V lost 10 bases to trimming and J lost 3 bases, with 13 bases between them. CDR1 is ENHRY, CDR2 SYGVKD, per germline. CDR3 length: 12 amino acids. The CDR3 bases are TGTGCCAACAACCCAGAATACTACGAGCAGTACTTC. This encodes CANNPEYYEQYF.

The CDR3 here is CASSEQGGPLTEAFF. The CDR3, as DNA: TGTGCCAGCAGTGAGCAGGGGGGCCCACTCACTGAAGCTTTCTTT. The rearrangement uses TRBV2 and TRBJ1-1, with TRBD1 identical over 7 bases. Unmatched junction bases numbered 8, after V lost 3 bases and J lost 4 bases. CDR1 is SNHLY and CDR2 is FYNNEI in the germline V gene. This CDR3 is 15 amino acids long.